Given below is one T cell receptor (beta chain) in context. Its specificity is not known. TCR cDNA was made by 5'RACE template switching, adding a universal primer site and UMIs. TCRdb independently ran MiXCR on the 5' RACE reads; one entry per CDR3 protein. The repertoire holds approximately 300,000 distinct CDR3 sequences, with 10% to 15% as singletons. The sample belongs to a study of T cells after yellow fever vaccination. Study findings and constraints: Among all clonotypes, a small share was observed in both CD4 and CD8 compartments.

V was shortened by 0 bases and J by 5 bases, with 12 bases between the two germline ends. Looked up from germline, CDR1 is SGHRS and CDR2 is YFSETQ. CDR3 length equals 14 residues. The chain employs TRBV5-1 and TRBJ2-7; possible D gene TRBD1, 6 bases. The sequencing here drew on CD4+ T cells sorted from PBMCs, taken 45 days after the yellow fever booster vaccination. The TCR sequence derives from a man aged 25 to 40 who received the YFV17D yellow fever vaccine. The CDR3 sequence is CASSLGQESDEQYF. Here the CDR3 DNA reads TGCGCCAGCAGCTTGGGACAGGAATCTGACGAGCAGTACTTC.